This TCR beta chain was sequenced during a study of blood T cell repertoires in COVID-19. Study overall: Sites across the United States, Italy and Spain contributed samples from acute and convalescent COVID-19.

Generated by immunoSEQ multiplex PCR, the TCRdb table keeps only in-frame clones and is missing some. The sample records approximately 390,000 clones, around 87% being singletons. The CDR3 sequence is 14 residues long. CDR1 WSHSY and CDR2 SAAADI come from the germline V gene. Trimming took 2 bases from V and 4 from J, leaving 11 bases between them. The receptor's source is a woman aged 60-70 years with COVID-19, enrolled during active disease. The gene calls are TRBV10-2 and TRBJ1-2; tentatively, D is TRBD1 (5 bases). Sequenced material: peripheral blood. In nucleotides, the CDR3 is TGCGCCAGCAGTGAGCAGGGACTCTCCTATGGCTACACCTTC. Translation gives CASSEQGLSYGYTF.